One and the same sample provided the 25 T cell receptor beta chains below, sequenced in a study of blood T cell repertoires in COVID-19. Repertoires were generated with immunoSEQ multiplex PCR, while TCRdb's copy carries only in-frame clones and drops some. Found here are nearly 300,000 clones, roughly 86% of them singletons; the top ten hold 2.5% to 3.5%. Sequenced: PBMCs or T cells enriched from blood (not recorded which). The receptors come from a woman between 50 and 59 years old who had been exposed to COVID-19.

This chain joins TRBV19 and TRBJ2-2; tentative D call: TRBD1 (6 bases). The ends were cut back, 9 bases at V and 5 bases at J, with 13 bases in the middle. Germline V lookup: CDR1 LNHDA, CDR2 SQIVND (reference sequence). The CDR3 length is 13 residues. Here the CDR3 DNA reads TGTGCCAGGCACAGGGAAGGTACCGGGGAGCTGTTTTTT. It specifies CARHREGTGELFF.

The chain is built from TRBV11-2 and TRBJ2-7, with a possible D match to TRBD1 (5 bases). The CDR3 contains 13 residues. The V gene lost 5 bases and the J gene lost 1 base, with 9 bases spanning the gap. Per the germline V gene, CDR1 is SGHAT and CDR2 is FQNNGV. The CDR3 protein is CASSETESYEQYF. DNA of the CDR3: TGTGCCAGCAGCGAGACAGAGTCCTACGAGCAGTACTTC.

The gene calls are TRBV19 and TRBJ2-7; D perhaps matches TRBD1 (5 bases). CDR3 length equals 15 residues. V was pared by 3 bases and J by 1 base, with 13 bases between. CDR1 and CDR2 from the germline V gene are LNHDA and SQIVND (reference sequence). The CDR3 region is CASSMGSGPSYEQYF. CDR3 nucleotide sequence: TGTGCCAGTAGTATGGGATCAGGGCCTTCCTACGAGCAGTACTTC.

The CDR3 protein is CASSRAWADTEAFF. For the CDR3, the DNA is TGTGCCAGCAGCAGAGCCTGGGCAGACACTGAAGCTTTCTTT. This rearrangement joins TRBV5-6 to TRBJ1-1, with D hard to call. Germline assignment: CDR1 SGHDT and CDR2 YYEEEE. V shed 4 bases and J shed 3 bases, with 13 bases lying between them. The CDR3 length is 14 residues.

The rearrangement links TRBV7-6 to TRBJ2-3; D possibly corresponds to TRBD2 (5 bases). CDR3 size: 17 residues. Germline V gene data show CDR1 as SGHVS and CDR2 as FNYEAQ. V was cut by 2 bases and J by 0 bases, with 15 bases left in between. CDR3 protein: CASSLFDLRLSTDTQYF. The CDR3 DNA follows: TGTGCCAGCAGCTTATTCGACTTAAGACTAAGCACAGATACGCAGTATTTT.

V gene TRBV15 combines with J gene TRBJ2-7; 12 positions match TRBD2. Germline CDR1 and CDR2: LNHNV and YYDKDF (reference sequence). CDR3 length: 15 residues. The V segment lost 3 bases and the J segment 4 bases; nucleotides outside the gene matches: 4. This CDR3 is CATSRLAGGPYEQYF. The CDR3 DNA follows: TGTGCCACCAGCAGGCTAGCGGGGGGGCCTTACGAGCAGTACTTC.

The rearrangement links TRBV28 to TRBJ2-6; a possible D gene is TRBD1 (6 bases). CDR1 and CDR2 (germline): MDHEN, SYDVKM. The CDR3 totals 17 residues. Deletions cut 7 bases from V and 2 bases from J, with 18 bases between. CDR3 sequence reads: CASTSGTLTTGANVLTF. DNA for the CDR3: TGTGCCAGCACCTCGGGGACACTAACAACTGGGGCCAACGTCCTGACTTTC. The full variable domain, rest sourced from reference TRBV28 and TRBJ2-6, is DVKVTQSSRYLVKRTGEKVFLECVQDMDHENMFWYRQDPGLGLRLIYFSYDVKMKEKGDIPEGYSVSREKKERFSLILESASTNQTSMYLCASTSGTLTTGANVLTFGAGSRLTVL.

CDR3 nucleotides: TGTGCCAGCAGCCGTAGACAGGGGCGTCAGTCCTACGAGCAGTACTTC. Translation gives CASSRRQGRQSYEQYF. V is TRBV7-9 and J is TRBJ2-7; 8 bases fit TRBD1. Germline lookup yields CDR1 SEHNR and CDR2 FQNEAQ (reference sequence). CDR3 length: 16 residues. The junction had 10 bases not matched to a gene; V was cut back by 5 bases and J by 1 base.

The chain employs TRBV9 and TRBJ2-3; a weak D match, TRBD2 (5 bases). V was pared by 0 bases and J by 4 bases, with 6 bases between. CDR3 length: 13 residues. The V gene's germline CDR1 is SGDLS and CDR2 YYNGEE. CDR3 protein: CASSVASPDTQYF. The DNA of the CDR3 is TGTGCCAGCAGCGTAGCTAGCCCAGATACGCAGTATTTT.

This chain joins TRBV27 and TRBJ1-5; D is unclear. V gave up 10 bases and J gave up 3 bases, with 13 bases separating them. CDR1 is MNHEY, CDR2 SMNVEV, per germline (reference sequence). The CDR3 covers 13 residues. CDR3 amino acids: CAKGVYDNQPQHF. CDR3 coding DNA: TGTGCCAAAGGAGTGTATGACAATCAGCCCCAGCATTTT.

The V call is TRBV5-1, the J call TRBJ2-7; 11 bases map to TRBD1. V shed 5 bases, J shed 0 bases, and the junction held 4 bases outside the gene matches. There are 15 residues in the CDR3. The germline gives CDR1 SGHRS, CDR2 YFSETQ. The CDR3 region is CASSIGTGGSYEQYF. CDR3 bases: TGCGCCAGCAGTATAGGGACAGGGGGCTCCTACGAGCAGTACTTC.

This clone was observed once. CDR3 loop: CASSRERGTSYNEQFF. The DNA of the CDR3 is TGTGCCAGTAGTAGAGAGCGGGGGACCTCCTACAATGAGCAGTTCTTC. This chain connects TRBV19 to TRBJ2-1, with 8 bases lining up with TRBD2. With 4 bases clipped from V and 0 bases from J, the junction kept 5 bases outside the gene matches. CDR1 and CDR2 from the germline V gene are LNHDA and SQIVND (reference sequence). CDR3 length equals 16 residues.

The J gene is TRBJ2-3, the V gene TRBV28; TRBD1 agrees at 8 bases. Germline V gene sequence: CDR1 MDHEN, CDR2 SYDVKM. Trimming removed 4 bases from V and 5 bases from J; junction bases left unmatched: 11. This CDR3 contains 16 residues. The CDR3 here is CASSSPGGAEVDTQYF. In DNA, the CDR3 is TGTGCCAGCAGTTCCCCAGGGGGCGCTGAGGTAGATACGCAGTATTTT.

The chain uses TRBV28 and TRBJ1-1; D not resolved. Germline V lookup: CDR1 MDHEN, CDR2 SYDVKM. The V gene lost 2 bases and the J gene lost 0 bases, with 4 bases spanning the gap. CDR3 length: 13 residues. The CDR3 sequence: CASSLSVNTEAFF. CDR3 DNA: TGTGCCAGCAGTTTAAGCGTGAACACTGAAGCTTTCTTT. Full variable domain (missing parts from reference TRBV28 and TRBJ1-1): DVKVTQSSRYLVKRTGEKVFLECVQDMDHENMFWYRQDPGLGLRLIYFSYDVKMKEKGDIPEGYSVSREKKERFSLILESASTNQTSMYLCASSLSVNTEAFFGQGTRLTVV.

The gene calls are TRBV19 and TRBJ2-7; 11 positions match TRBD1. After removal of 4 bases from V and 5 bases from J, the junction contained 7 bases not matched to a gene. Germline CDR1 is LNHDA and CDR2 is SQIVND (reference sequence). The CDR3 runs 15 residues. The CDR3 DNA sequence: TGTGCCAGTAGTAGCTGGACAGGGGGCCAGGACGAGCAGTACTTC. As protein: CASSSWTGGQDEQYF. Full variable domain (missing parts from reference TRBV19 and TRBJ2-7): DGGITQSPKYLFRKEGQNVTLSCEQNLNHDAMYWYRQDPGQGLRLIYYSQIVNDFQKGDIAEGYSVSREKKESFPLTVTSAQKNPTAFYLCASSSWTGGQDEQYFGPGTRLTVT.

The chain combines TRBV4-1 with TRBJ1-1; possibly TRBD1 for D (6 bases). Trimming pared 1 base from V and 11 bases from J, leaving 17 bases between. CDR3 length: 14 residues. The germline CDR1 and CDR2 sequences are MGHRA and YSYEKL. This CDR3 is CASSQAGMGGQAFF. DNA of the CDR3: TGCGCCAGCAGCCAAGCGGGGATGGGGGGGCAGGCTTTCTTT.

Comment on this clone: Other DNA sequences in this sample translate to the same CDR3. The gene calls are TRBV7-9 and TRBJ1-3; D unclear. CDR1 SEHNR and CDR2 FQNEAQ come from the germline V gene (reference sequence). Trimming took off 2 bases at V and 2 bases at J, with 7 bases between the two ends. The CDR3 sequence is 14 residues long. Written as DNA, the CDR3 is TGTGCCAGCAGCTTAACGGGTACTGGAAACACCATATATTTT. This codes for CASSLTGTGNTIYF. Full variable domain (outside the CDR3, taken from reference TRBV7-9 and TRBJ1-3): DTGVSQNPRHKITKRGQNVTFRCDPISEHNRLYWYRQTLGQGPEFLTYFQNEAQLEKSRLLSDRFSAERPKGSFSTLEIQRTEQGDSAMYLCASSLTGTGNTIYFGEGSWLTVV.

In DNA, the CDR3 is TGTGCCAGCAGCCCGGGACAGGGGGCGCCGCCACCCACAGATACGCAGTATTTT. Translated, it gives CASSPGQGAPPPTDTQYF. This sequence joins TRBV7-2 and TRBJ2-3; 12 positions agree with TRBD1. The CDR3 totals 18 residues. Germline CDR1 SGHTA, CDR2 FQGNSA. V shed 5 bases, J shed 2 bases, and the junction held 11 bases outside the gene matches.

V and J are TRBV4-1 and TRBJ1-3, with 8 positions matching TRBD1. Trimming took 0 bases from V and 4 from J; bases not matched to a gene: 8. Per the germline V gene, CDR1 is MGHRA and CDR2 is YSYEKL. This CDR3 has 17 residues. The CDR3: CASSQEGQGAWGNTIYF. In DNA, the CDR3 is TGCGCCAGCAGCCAAGAAGGACAGGGCGCTTGGGGAAACACCATATATTTT.

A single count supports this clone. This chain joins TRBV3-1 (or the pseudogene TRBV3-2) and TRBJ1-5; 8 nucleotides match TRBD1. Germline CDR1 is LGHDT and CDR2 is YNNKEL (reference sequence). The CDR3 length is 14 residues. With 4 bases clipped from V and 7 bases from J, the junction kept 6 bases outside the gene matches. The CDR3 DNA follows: TGTGCCAGCAGCCCCCGACAGGGGATGCAGCCCCAGCATTTT. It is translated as CASSPRQGMQPQHF.

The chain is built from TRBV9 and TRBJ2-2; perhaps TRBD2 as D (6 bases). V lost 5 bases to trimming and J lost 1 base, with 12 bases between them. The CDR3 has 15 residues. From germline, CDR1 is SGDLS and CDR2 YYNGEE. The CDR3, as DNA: TGTGCCAGCAGTCTTTCGGGGGAGAACACCGGGGAGCTGTTTTTT. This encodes CASSLSGENTGELFF.

CDR3 DNA: TGTGCCAGCAGCCGGCGGGGGACAGGGCTCGTCAATGAGCAGTTCTTC. Its translation: CASSRRGTGLVNEQFF. The rearrangement joins TRBV28 to TRBJ2-1, with 9 bases that match TRBD1. Looked up from germline, CDR1 is MDHEN and CDR2 is SYDVKM. After removal of 6 bases from V and 6 bases from J, the junction contained 12 bases not matched to a gene. CDR3 size: 16 residues.

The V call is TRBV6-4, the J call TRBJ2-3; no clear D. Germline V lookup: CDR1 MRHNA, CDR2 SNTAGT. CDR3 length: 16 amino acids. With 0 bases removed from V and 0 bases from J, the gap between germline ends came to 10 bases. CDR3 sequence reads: CASSDSVTGSTDTQYF. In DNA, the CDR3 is TGTGCCAGCAGTGACTCGGTGACTGGCAGCACAGATACGCAGTATTTT.

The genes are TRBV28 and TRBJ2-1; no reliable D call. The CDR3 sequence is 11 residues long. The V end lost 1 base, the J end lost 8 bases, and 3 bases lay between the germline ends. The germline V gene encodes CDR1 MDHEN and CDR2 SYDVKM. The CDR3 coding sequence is TGTGCCAGCAGTTTATACTATGAGCAGTTCTTC. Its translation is CASSLYYEQFF.

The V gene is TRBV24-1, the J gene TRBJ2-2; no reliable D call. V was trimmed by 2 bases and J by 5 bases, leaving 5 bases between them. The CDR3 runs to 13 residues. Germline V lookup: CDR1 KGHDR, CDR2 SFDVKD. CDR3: CATSDSPTGELFF. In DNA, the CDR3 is TGTGCCACCAGTGATTCTCCTACCGGGGAGCTGTTTTTT.